This paragraph reports one T cell receptor (beta chain). This clone has just one count. Its specific antigen is unknown. No much larger clone exists at a distance of one base, and base qualities are not known. Via the germline V gene, CDR1 is SGHAT and CDR2 FQNNGV. The V end gives up 5 bases and the J end 2 bases, leaving 7 bases in the junction not matched to a gene. The CDR3 runs 15 amino acids, cysteine and phenylalanine included. Kept here is only the CDR3 DNA, which spans 45 bases and is read in frame from base 1. The cohort was made up of 500 to 850 healthy bone marrow donors. All cohort members were sampled while nominally healthy, although unrecorded immune exposures were likely present. The donor was CMV seronegative and belonged to the group of roughly 330 seronegative cohort members. A peripheral blood sample was provided by each donor, and peripheral blood mononuclear cells were used for TCR beta sequencing. Genomic DNA extraction from the blood cell samples was performed with the Qiagen DNeasy Blood Extraction Kit.

This entry is derived from a study of cytomegalovirus exposure and HLA in healthy donors (dated by TCRdb to between 2016 and 2019). Notes on the research overall: An earlier analysis of about 560 of the donors reported about 280 Gb of sequence data and 95 million to 130 million unique TCR beta sequences obtained from about 179 million T cells. An earlier analysis of 587 of the donors used high-throughput TCR beta sequencing to judge whether each TCR beta V gene segment behaved as functional or pseudogenic. Donor age, sex, ethnicity and CMV serostatus were compiled together with the repertoire data. Rather than drawing on any new phenotypic data, the later analysis identified candidate immune exposures from TCR beta sequences and the way those sequences occurred across donors. An early release that covered fewer than 800 HLA-typed donors contained about 300 gigabases of sequencing data and approximately 85 million unique TCR sequences. HLA typing included class I and class II loci at four-digit resolution. In a later genetic analysis, genome-wide SNP genotypes for about three fifths of the roughly 670 donors were used, and that subset was treated as a discovery cohort. Because of strong linkage in the cohort, roughly five DR-DQ haplotypes were treated as single units for association and clustering. In addition to the first cohort of 666 subjects, a separate validation cohort of some 120 different subjects was used. The study combined high-throughput TCR immunosequencing, statistical association of individual TCRs with disease status, and machine learning to predict cytomegalovirus infection status. The study profiled the T cell repertoires of hundreds of subjects by immunosequencing and related them to cytomegalovirus serostatus. The study aimed to test whether signatures of past pathogen exposure could be identified by cataloging public T cell receptors. Of the roughly 390 genotyped donors, over 65% fell in the genetic ancestry cluster associated with self-reported Caucasian donors. Typing coverage varied by locus: roughly 629-630 donors for A, B, C, DRB1 and DQB1; 500 to 550 for DQA1; 600 to 610 for DPA1; around 490 for DPB1. On average, around 200,000 unique TCR beta nucleotide sequences were sequenced per donor among a few hundred genotyped donors of the cohort, with about 19% of those sequences being non-productive. A later analysis re-examined previously published TCR beta repertoires from 610 or so donors and added high-resolution HLA genotyping to investigate patterns of TCR occurrence. Every discovery cohort repertoire had been produced on one sequencing platform. Here is what the overall study found, with its caveats: Most TCR sequences were observed very rarely across donors, whereas some public TCRs were present in many individuals. Some IMGT-functional V segments, including TRBV6-2 and TRBV6-3, could not be told apart with the 87-base-pair reads, so those segments were excluded. The presence/absence analyses assumed that sequencing depth was roughly uniform across donors, and that assumption may not be true. In a later analysis, several top co-occurrence clusters were reported to appear linked to parvovirus B19, influenza, CMV and Epstein-Barr virus. It was suggested by the authors that the approach could potentially be generalized to other disease states and immunological phenotypes. Linkage disequilibrium might explain the correlated functional status among segregating V segments, but an unknown experimental factor could not be ruled out. A few of the identified cytomegalovirus-associated TCR beta chains were confirmed in vitro to be specific for cytomegalovirus antigens. In a later analysis, HLA-associated TCR beta chains showed more clonal expansion and lower generation probabilities than non-associated chains that were equally common. According to a later analysis, most CMV-associated TCR beta chains appeared to be HLA-restricted, and the HLA associations seemed to be driven largely by CMV exposure. According to a later genetic analysis, donors in an Asian-associated ancestry cluster had fewer N-insertions in productive TCRs than the approximately 670-donor mean. In the study, about 150 TCR beta chains were listed as associated with cytomegalovirus. Broadly in line with IMGT annotations, most TCR beta V segments showed up in productive rearrangements about 90% or about 30% of the time in an earlier analysis of a few hundred of the donors. Assigning TCR associations to individual alleles was difficult when HLA alleles, especially DR and DQ, strongly co-occurred. The only immune exposure information available for the cohort was CMV serostatus. A later analysis found that TCR association rates varied across HLA loci, with DRB1 alleles showing the most associated TCRs and HLA-C alleles the fewest. A further reported finding was that TCR beta sequences accurately predicted the HLA-A and HLA-B alleles for most subjects in the first cohort. In a later analysis, over 15,000 TCR beta sequences were associated with specific HLA alleles at a false discovery rate of 0.05. HLA typing was unavailable for some donors at each locus, so association tests used only the typed subset. This cohort had only TCR beta chains sequenced, and the lack of alpha or paired-chain data limited which features could be detected. A later genetic analysis associated a missense DCLRE1C variant with V-gene and J-gene trimming of TCR beta chains, and an independent cohort replicated the association. Because counts were too low, seventeen rarely observed V segments, including chromosome 9 orphons, were left out of the earlier analysis of 500 to 750 of the donors. Cytomegalovirus status was reported to be diagnosed by the classifier with high specificity and sensitivity in both the original and validation cohorts. A cluster of highly shared sequence variants was judged likely to represent a technical artifact of the sequencing pipeline.

Receptor libraries were prepared by the immunoSEQ multiplex PCR assay. The multiplex PCR relied on a mix of 60 forward primers for TCR Vbeta segments and 13 reverse primers for TCR Jbeta segments. The CDR3 region of rearranged TCR beta genes was amplified from genomic DNA with a multiplex PCR assay. On the Illumina HiSeq System, the amplified TCR beta libraries were sequenced as 87-base-pair reads. The source study handled its data this way. Across the 700 or so repertoires, a later analysis counted approximately 75 million unique TCR beta chains, roughly 11 million of which were shared by at least two donors. To remove PCR and sequencing errors, raw reads were error-corrected and collapsed into unique sequences using a nearest-neighbor algorithm that merged closely related sequences. To assign V, D and J gene segments, CDR3 sequences were aligned to IMGT reference sequences. For a sequence to be retained, a match of at least six nucleotides was required to both a V gene segment and a J gene segment. Rearrangements were called productive when the CDR3 lacked stop codons and stayed in frame with V and J; all others were non-productive. Following IMGT convention, CDR3 was defined as the stretch from the second conserved V-encoded cysteine to the conserved J-encoded phenylalanine. In an earlier analysis of more than 550 of the donors, sequences lacking an unambiguous match to a single V gene segment were excluded. In an earlier analysis of about 590 of the donors, a V segment was called functional when productive rearrangements were above 56.7%, and segregating when the standard deviation between donors exceeded 5%. To diagnose cytomegalovirus status from the catalog of TCR beta chain sequences, a statistical classification framework was built. V and J gene assignment, in a later analysis, came from comparing TCR nucleotide sequences with IMGT/GENE-DB human TR gene sequences. In a later analysis, CDR3 sequences and most-parsimonious VDJ recombination scenarios were assigned using the TCRdist pipeline. A later analysis defined each TCR beta chain by its CDR3 amino acid sequence plus V-gene family, and excluded reads lacking a unique V-gene family. In a later analysis, a few hundred highly shared, low-generation-probability nucleotide sequences were removed to address suspected cross-contamination and a sequencing artifact. In a later analysis, a clonal expansion index was calculated for each public chain from normalized within-repertoire ranks of inferred template counts. A later analysis computed generation probabilities with a VDJ recombination model fitted to out-of-frame rearrangements, and checked the results against IGoR. A later analysis scored TCR-TCR, TCR-HLA and TCR-CMV co-occurrence with hypergeometric tests, applying a repertoire-size bias correction to TCR pairs. To estimate false discovery rates, a later analysis permuted the HLA or CMV assignments 20 times. In a later analysis, co-occurring TCRs were grouped with DBSCAN, and TCRdist sequence similarity was added when clustering was performed within HLA-allele-positive subsets. For co-occurrence clustering, repertoires with fewer than 30,000 or more than 120,000 public chains were excluded, along with 5 or 6 repertoires with anomalous nucleotide sharing. As stored in TCRdb, this immuneACCESS dataset retains in-frame rearrangements with V and J assigned. A fraction of the clones does not appear; measured against another copy, unresolved V genes explain less than half of the discrepancy, and the remainder lacks a known reason. That table supplies the V and J calls and clone size; D and trimming were determined from the DNA. The sample table lists tens of thousands of clones, roughly 84% of them with a count of one. Roughly 4.5% of the sample is held by the ten biggest clonotypes.

The sample consisted of PBMCs. The origin of this receptor is a young man in good health and CMV-seronegative. The chain is made from TRBV11-2 and TRBJ2-7, with 9 bases aligning to TRBD1. The bases are TGTGCCAGCAGCATAGGGACAGGGATACCCTACGAGCAGTACTTC. Protein translation: CASSIGTGIPYEQYF.